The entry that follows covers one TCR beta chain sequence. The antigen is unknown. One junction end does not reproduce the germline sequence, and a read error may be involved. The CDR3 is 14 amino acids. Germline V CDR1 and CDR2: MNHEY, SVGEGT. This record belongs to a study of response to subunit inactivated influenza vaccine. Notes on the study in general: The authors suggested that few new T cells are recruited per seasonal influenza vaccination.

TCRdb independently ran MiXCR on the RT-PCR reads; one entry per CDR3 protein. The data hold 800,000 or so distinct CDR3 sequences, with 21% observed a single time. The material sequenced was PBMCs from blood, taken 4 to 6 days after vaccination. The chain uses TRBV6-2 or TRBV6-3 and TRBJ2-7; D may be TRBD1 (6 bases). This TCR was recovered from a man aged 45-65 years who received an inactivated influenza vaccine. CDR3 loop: CASSYTDRSYDQYF. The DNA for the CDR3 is TGTGCCAGCAGTTACACCGACAGGTCCTACGACCAGTACTTC.